This TCR beta chain was identified during a study of T cells after yellow fever vaccination. Study at large: It was SMART-Seq v4 Ultra Low Input that prepared the fractions with low cell numbers. General observations from the study: It was the secondary response that reached its peak faster, day 5 versus 15, but it was weaker. There was a small share of clonotypes that showed up in both the CD4 and CD8 compartments.

This clonotype was observed a few times. Its antigen is not known. A process of 5'RACE template switching, which added a universal primer site and UMIs, was used to make TCR cDNA. TCRdb processed the 5' RACE reads anew with MiXCR; each CDR3 protein has one entry. The repertoire holds hundreds of thousands of distinct CDR3 sequences, with 21% as singletons. V lost 8 bases and J 1 base, leaving 8 bases between the germline ends. The CDR3 has 12 amino acids. The germline V gene has CDR1 SEHNR and CDR2 FQNEAQ (reference sequence). This receptor was obtained from a man between 18 and 29 years old who received the YFV17D yellow fever vaccine. This material consisted of PBMCs, taken roughly 23 days after the first yellow fever vaccination. V is TRBV7-9 and J is TRBJ1-1; D is uncertain. CDR3 in DNA: TGTGCCAGCGGTCAAGAGAACACTGAAGCTTTCTTT. Its translation is CASGQENTEAFF.